The 6 T cell receptor beta chains below all came from one sample that was sequenced in a study of metastatic and nonmetastatic thyroid tumors. TCRdb re-called the PCR reads with MiXCR. The table lists approximately 40,000 clones, roughly 27% of them singletons, with approximately 9.8% in the top ten. Prior to thyroid surgery, none of the patients had received any treatment. Sequencing used blood. The receptors originated from a male donor with papillary thyroid cancer or a benign thyroid nodule (not recorded which). Some clones in this sample may be carry-over from other donors' samples.

The sample holds many counts of this clone. Other nucleotide sequences in the sample specify the same CDR3. CDR3 region: CASSLALVGGSEAFF. DNA of the CDR3: TGTGCCAGCAGTTTAGCGCTCGTCGGGGGCTCTGAAGCTTTCTTT. The chain links TRBV12-3 or TRBV12-4 to TRBJ1-1; D perhaps matches TRBD1 (6 bases). The CDR3 extends over 15 amino acids. Deletions cut 0 bases from V and 6 bases from J, with 14 bases between.

This clone has a handful of counts. V is TRBV28 and J is TRBJ2-1; tentatively, D is TRBD2 (7 bases). Looked up from germline, CDR1 is MDHEN and CDR2 is SYDVKM. This CDR3 comprises 14 residues. V was shortened by 7 bases and J by 9 bases, with 19 bases between the two germline ends. The CDR3 DNA reads TGTGCCAGCATAGGGGGGGTGACCCTCGGTGAGCAGTTCTTC. Translated: CASIGGVTLGEQFF.

A word on this clone: A much bigger clone sits one base away, suggesting this may be a read error. The V call is TRBV5-1, the J call TRBJ2-5; maybe TRBD2 (8 bases). Germline CDR1 and CDR2: SGHRS and YFSETQ. The CDR3 is 13 residues long. The CDR3 DNA follows: TGCGCCAGCAGCCCGGGACAGCGGGAGACCAAGTACTTC. It translates to CASSPGQRETKYF.

By its share, this clone is medium-sized. The rearrangement joins TRBV6-5 to TRBJ2-7, with 7 nucleotides matching TRBD1. The trim removed 2 bases at V and 6 bases at J, leaving 4 bases unmatched. Germline V gene lookup returns CDR1 MNHEY and CDR2 SVGAGI. CDR3 size: 13 residues. The CDR3: CASSYGQVGEQYF. As DNA, the CDR3 is TGTGCCAGCAGTTACGGACAGGTCGGCGAGCAGTACTTC.

This clone appeared a few times. Being one base from a much bigger clone, this may be a read error. The chain carries TRBV29-1 and TRBJ1-2; the D is unclear. The CDR3 totals 12 residues. Germline V gives CDR1 SQVTM, CDR2 ANQGSEA. With 7 bases removed from V and 3 bases from J, the gap between germline ends came to 12 bases. In nucleotides, the CDR3 is TGCAGCGCCGCCGTCAGTTACTATGGCTACACCTTC. Its translation: CSAAVSYYGYTF.

This clone was counted only a few times. This may come from a read error, since a much larger clone is one base off. The J gene is TRBJ2-3, the V gene TRBV7-3; tentatively, D is TRBD2 (6 bases). This CDR3 is 15 amino acids long. Trimming stripped 5 bases from V and 4 bases from J, with 16 bases between. The germline V gene has CDR1 SGHTA and CDR2 FQGTGA. CDR3 amino acids: CASSVSGAVPDTQYF. CDR3 nucleotide sequence: TGTGCCAGCAGCGTTAGCGGAGCGGTACCAGATACGCAGTATTTT.